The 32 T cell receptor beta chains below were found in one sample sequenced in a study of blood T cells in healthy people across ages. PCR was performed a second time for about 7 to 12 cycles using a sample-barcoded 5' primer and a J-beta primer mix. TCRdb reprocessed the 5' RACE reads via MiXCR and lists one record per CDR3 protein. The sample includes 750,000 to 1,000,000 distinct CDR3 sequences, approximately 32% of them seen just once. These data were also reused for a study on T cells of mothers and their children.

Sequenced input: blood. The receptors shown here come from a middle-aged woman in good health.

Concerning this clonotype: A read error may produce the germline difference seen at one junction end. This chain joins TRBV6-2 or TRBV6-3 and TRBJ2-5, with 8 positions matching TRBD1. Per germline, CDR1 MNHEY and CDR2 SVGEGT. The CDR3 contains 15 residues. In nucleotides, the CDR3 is TGTGCCAGCAGTTACTCGACGGACAGGGAAGAGGCCCAGTACTTC. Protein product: CASSYSTDREEAQYF.

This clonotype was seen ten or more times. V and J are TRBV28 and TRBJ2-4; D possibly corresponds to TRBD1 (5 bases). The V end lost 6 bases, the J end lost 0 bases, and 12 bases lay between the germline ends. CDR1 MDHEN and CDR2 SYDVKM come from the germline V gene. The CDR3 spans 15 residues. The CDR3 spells CASSLAGLAKNIQYF. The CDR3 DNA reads TGTGCCAGCAGCCTCGCAGGGTTAGCCAAAAACATTCAGTACTTC.

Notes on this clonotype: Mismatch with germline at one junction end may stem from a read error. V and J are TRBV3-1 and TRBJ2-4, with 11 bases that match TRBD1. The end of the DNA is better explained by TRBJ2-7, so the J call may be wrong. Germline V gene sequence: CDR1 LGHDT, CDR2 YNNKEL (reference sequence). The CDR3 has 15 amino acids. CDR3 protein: CVSSPRTGGDYEQYF. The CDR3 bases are TGTGTCAGCAGCCCGAGGACAGGGGGCGACTACGAGCAGTACTTC.

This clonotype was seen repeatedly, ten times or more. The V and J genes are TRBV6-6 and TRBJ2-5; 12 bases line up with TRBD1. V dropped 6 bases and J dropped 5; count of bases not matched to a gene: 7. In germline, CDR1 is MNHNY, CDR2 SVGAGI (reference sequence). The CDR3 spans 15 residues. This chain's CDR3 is CASRGQGALSETQYF. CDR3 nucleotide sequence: TGTGCCAGCAGGGGACAGGGGGCGCTTTCGGAGACCCAGTACTTC.

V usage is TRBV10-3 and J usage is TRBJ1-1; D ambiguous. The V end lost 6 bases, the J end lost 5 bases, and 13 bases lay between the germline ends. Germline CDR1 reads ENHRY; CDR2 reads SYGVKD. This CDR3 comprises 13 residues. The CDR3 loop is CAISSVSGTEAFF. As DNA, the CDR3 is TGTGCCATCAGCTCGGTTTCGGGGACTGAAGCTTTCTTT.

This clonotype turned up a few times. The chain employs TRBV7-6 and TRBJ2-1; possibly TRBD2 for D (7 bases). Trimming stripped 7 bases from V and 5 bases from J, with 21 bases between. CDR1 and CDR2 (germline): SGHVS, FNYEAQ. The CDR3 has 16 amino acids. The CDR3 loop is CASTPGEGGQHNEQFF. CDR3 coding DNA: TGTGCCAGCACTCCCGGGGAGGGGGGCCAGCACAATGAGCAGTTCTTC.

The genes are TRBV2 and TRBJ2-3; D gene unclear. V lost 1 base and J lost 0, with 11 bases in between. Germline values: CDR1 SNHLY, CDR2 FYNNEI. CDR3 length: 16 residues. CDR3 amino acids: CASSEVVTLSTDTQYF. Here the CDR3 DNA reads TGTGCCAGCAGTGAAGTAGTGACTCTAAGCACAGATACGCAGTATTTT.

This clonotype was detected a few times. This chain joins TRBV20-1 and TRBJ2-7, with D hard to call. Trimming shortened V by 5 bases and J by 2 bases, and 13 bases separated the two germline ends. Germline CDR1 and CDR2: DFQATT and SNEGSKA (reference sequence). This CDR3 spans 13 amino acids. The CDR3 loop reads CSAGAGLPYEQYF. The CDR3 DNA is TGCAGTGCTGGAGCAGGCCTCCCCTACGAGCAGTACTTC.

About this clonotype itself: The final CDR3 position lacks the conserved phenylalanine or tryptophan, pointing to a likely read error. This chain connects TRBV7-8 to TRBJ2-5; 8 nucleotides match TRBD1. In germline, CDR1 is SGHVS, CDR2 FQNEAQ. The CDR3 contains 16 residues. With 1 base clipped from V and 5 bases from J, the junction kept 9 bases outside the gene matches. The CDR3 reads CASSLGFQGARETQYC. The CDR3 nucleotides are TGTGCCAGCAGCTTAGGCTTTCAGGGGGCGCGGGAGACCCAGTACTGC.

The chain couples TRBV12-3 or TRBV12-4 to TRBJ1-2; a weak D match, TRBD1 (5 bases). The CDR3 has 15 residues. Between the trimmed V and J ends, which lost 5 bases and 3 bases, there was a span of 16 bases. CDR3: CASSRMVTGYYGYTF. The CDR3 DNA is TGTGCCAGCAGTCGCATGGTTACAGGATACTATGGCTACACCTTC.

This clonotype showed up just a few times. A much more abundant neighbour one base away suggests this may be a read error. CDR3 nucleotide sequence: TGTGCCAGCAGTTTCCGCGGGGGGTCCTTACACGAGCAGTACTTC. This codes for CASSFRGGSLHEQYF. This chain connects TRBV27 to TRBJ2-5; 8 bases are shared with TRBD2. Matching the DNA end better, TRBJ2-7 makes the J call doubtful. The CDR3 length is 15 residues. Germline V gene sequence: CDR1 MNHEY, CDR2 SMNVEV (reference sequence).

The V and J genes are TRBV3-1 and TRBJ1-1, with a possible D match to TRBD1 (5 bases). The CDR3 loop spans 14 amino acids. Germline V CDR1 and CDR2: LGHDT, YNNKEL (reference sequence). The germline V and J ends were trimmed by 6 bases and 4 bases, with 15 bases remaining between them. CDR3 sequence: CASSPGTDPTEAFF. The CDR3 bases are TGTGCCAGCAGTCCCGGGACGGACCCCACTGAAGCTTTCTTT.

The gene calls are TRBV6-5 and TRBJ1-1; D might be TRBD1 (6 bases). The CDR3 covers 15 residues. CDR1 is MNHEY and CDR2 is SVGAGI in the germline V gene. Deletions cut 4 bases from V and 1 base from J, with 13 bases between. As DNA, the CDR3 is TGTGCCAGCAGTTCGCTACAGGGCGCGAACACTGAAGCTTTCTTT. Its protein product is CASSSLQGANTEAFF.

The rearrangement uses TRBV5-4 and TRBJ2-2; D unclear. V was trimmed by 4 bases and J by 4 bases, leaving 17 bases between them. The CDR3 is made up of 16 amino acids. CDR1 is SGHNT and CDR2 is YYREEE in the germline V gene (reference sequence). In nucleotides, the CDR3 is TGTGCCAGCAGCATTGGGTCCCTCAAGCCCACCGGGGAGCTGTTTTTT. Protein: CASSIGSLKPTGELFF.

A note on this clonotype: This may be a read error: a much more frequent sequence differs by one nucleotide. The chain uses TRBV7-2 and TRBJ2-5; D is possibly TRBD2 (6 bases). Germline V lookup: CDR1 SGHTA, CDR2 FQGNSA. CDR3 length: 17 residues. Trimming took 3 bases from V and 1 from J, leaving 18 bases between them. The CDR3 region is CASSFNYRTSSQETQYF. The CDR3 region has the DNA TGTGCCAGCAGCTTCAATTACCGAACTAGCAGCCAAGAGACCCAGTACTTC.

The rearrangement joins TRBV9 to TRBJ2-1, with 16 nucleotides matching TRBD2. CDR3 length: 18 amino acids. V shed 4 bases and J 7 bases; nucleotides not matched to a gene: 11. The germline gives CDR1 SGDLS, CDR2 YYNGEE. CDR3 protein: CASSTLGGLAGGPNEQFF. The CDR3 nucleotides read TGTGCCAGCAGCACCCTTGGGGGACTAGCGGGGGGGCCGAATGAGCAGTTCTTC.

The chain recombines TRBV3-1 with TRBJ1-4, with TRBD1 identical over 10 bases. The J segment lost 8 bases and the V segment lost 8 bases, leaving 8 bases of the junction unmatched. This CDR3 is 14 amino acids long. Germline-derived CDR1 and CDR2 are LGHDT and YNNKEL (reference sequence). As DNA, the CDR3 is TGTGCCAGCGGACAGGGACAGGGGTACGAAAAACTGTTTTTT. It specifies CASGQGQGYEKLFF. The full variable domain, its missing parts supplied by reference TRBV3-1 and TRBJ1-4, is DTAVSQTPKYLVTQMGNDKSIKCEQNLGHDTMYWYKQDSKKFLKIMFSYNNKELIINETVPNRFSPKSPDKAHLNLHINSLELGDSAVYFCASGQGQGYEKLFFGSGTQLSVL.

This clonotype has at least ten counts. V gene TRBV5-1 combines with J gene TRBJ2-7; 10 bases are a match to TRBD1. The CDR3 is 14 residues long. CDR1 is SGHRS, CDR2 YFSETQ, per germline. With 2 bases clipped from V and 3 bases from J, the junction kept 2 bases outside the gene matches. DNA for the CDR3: TGCGCCAGCAGCTTCGGGACAGGGGTCTACGAGCAGTACTTC. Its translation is CASSFGTGVYEQYF.

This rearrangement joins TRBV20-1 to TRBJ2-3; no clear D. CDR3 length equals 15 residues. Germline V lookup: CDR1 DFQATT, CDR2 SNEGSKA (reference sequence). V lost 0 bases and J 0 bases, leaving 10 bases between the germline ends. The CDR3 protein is CSAREGVPSTDTQYF. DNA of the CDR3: TGCAGTGCTAGAGAAGGCGTGCCTAGCACAGATACGCAGTATTTT.

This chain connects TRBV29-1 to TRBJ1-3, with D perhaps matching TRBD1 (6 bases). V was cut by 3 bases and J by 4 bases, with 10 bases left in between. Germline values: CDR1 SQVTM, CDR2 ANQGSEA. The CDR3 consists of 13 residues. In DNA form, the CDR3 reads TGCAGCGTTGACGCCGGACAGGGAAACACCATATATTTT. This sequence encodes CSVDAGQGNTIYF.

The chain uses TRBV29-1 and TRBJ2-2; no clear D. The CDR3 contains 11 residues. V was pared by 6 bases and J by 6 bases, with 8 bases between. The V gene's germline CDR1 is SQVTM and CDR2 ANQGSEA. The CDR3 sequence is CSVLGAGELFF. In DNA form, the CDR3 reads TGCAGCGTCCTTGGGGCCGGGGAGCTGTTTTTT.

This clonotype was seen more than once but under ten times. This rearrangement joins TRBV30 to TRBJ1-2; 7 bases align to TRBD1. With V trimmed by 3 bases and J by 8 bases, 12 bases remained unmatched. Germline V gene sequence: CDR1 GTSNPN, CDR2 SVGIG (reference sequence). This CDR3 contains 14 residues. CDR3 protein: CAWSHLGPGQGYTF. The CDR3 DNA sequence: TGTGCCTGGAGCCACTTGGGGCCGGGACAGGGCTACACCTTC.

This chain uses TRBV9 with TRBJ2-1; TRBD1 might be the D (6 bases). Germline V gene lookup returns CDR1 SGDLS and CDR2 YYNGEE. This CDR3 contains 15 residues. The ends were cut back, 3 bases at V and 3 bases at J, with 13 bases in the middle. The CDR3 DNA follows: TGTGCCAGCAGCGCGAAGACAGGCTTCTACAATGAGCAGTTCTTC. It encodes CASSAKTGFYNEQFF.

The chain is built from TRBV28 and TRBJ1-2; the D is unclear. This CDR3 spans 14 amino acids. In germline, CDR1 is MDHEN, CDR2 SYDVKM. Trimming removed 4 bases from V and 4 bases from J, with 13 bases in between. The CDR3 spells CASSSGRSIYGYTF. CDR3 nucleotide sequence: TGTGCCAGCAGTTCGGGCCGGAGCATCTATGGCTACACCTTC.

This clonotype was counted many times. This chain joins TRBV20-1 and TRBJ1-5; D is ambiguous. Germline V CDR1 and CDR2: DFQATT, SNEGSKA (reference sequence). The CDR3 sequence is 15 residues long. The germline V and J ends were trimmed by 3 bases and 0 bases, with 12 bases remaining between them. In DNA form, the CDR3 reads TGCAGTGCTAGCGTCAGGCCTCATAGCAATCAGCCCCAGCATTTT. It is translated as CSASVRPHSNQPQHF.

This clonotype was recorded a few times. The CDR3 here is CASSIGAGGSYEQYF. The CDR3 nucleotides are TGTGCCAGTAGTATAGGAGCGGGAGGGTCCTACGAGCAGTACTTC. V gene TRBV19 combines with J gene TRBJ2-7; 10 bases are shared with TRBD2. Germline CDR1 LNHDA, CDR2 SQIVND (reference sequence). Trimming took 1 base from V and 1 from J; bases not matched to a gene: 1. CDR3 length: 15 residues.

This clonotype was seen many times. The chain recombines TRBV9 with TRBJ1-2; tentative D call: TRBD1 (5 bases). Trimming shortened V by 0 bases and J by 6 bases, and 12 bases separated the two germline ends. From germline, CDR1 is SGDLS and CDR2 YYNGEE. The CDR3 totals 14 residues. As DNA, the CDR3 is TGTGCCAGCAGCGTAGTGGAACGGGGGGATGGCTACACCTTC. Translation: CASSVVERGDGYTF.

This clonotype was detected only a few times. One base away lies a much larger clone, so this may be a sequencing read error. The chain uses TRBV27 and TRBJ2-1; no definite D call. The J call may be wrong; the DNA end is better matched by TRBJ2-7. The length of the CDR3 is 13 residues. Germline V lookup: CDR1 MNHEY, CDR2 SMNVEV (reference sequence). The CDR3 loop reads CASSLNSYNEQYF. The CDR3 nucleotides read TGTGCCAGCAGTTTAAACTCCTACAATGAGCAGTACTTC.

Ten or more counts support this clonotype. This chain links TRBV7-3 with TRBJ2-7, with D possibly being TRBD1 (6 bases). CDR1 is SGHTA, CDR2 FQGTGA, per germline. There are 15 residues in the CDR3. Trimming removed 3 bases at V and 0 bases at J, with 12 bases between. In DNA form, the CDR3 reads TGTGCCAGCAGCTTTCAAGGGGGTAGCTCCTACGAGCAGTACTTC. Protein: CASSFQGGSSYEQYF.

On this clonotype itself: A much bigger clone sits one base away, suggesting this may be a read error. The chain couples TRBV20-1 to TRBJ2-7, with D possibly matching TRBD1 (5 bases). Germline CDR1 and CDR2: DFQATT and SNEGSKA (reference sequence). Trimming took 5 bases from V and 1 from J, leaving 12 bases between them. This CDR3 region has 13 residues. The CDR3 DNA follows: TGCAGTGCTCTCGATTACAGGTCCTACGAGCAGTACTTC. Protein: CSALDYRSYEQYF.

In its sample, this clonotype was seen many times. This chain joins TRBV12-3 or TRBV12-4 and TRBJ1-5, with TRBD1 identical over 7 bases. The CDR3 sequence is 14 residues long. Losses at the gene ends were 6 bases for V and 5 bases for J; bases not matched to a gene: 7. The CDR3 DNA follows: TGTGCCAGCAGCACGACAGGGCGGGATCAGCCCCAGCATTTT. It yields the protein CASSTTGRDQPQHF.

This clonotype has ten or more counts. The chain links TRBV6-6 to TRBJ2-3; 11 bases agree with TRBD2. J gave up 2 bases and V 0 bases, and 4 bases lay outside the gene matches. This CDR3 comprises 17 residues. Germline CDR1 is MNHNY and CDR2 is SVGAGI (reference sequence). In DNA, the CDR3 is TGTGCCAGCAGTTACTCAGCACTAGCGGGGGCCACAGATACGCAGTATTTT. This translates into CASSYSALAGATDTQYF.